The 32 T cell receptor beta chains below were found in one sample sequenced in a study of molecular identifiers for immune sequencing clone quantification. MiXCR, applied by TCRdb to the PCR reads, yields one record per CDR3 protein. The table records approximately 550,000 distinct CDR3 sequences, less than 30% of them present only once. The sample was naive CD8+ T cells from blood, with Jurkat cell RNA spiked in. Regarding subset: FACS-sorted CD8+CD4-CCR7+CD45RA+ naive T cells. These receptors came from a human donor in good health. Some libraries in this study had Jurkat cell RNA spiked in.

This clonotype came up a few times. The rearrangement uses TRBV7-9 and TRBJ1-2; 9 nucleotides align to TRBD1. V was clipped by 6 bases and J by 3 bases; unmatched bases: 8. Germline V gene sequence: CDR1 SEHNR, CDR2 FQNEAQ (reference sequence). This CDR3 is 15 amino acids long. Written as DNA, the CDR3 is TGTGCCAGCAGGGCGCCGGACAGGGGTCACTATGGCTACACCTTC. It specifies CASRAPDRGHYGYTF.

This clonotype appeared many times. The J gene is TRBJ2-3, the V gene TRBV30; tentatively, D is TRBD2 (6 bases). Trimming shortened V by 3 bases and J by 6 bases, and 10 bases separated the two germline ends. The CDR3 runs 12 residues. In germline, CDR1 is GTSNPN, CDR2 SVGIG (reference sequence). The CDR3 DNA reads TGTGCCTGGAGCCATGGGGGGGATACGCAGTATTTT. Protein product: CAWSHGGDTQYF.

Points on this clonotype: A much larger clone differs by one base, so this may be a read error. The V gene is TRBV4-2, the J gene TRBJ2-7; D ambiguous. Germline CDR1 reads LGHNA; CDR2 reads YNFKEQ. The CDR3 consists of 14 residues. In nucleotides, the CDR3 is TGTGCCAGCAGCCAACTCCGCGCGCCCGCCGAGCGGTACTTC. Its translation is CASSQLRAPAERYF.

This clonotype was detected many times. The chain joins TRBV2 to TRBJ2-3, with no clear D. V was pared by 10 bases and J by 4 bases, with 6 bases between. Germline V gene lookup returns CDR1 SNHLY and CDR2 FYNNEI. There are 10 residues in the CDR3. The CDR3 DNA reads TGTGCCACCCAGGCAGATACGCAGTATTTT. It is translated as CATQADTQYF.

This clonotype occurred many times. The chain employs TRBV7-9 and TRBJ1-5; D possibly corresponds to TRBD1 (6 bases). The CDR3 is made up of 14 amino acids. Germline values: CDR1 SEHNR, CDR2 FQNEAQ (reference sequence). V was cut by 2 bases and J by 7 bases, with 12 bases left in between. The CDR3 here is CASSLSGGLQPQHF. CDR3 nucleotides: TGTGCCAGCAGCTTAAGCGGGGGGCTCCAGCCCCAGCATTTT.

The chain combines TRBV30 with TRBJ2-5, with TRBD1 matching over 7 bases. CDR1 is GTSNPN, CDR2 SVGIG, per germline (reference sequence). The CDR3 runs 11 residues. Trimming removed 5 bases from V and 5 bases from J; junction bases left unmatched: 2. The chain's CDR3 is CAWGQVETQYF. The CDR3 nucleotides are TGTGCCTGGGGACAGGTGGAGACCCAGTACTTC.

This clonotype has ten or more counts. This chain links TRBV27 with TRBJ2-3; no reliable D call. V was shortened by 2 bases and J by 1 base, with 10 bases between the two germline ends. Germline V lookup: CDR1 MNHEY, CDR2 SMNVEV (reference sequence). This CDR3 is built from 15 residues. The chain's CDR3 is CASSLGVSRTDTQYF. The DNA for the CDR3 is TGTGCCAGCAGTTTAGGGGTTTCTCGCACAGATACGCAGTATTTT.

This clonotype was seen once. J is TRBJ2-7 and V is TRBV5-3, with 11 bases aligning to TRBD2. TRBV5-3 is an open reading frame whose function is uncertain. The CDR3 is 17 amino acids. J lost 7 bases, V lost 8 bases, and 20 bases had no gene match. DNA of the CDR3: TGTGCCAGCAGCATCACCCTATCCGGGACTAGCGGACTGGAGCAGTACTTC. Protein sequence: CASSITLSGTSGLEQYF.

At least ten counts were recorded for this clonotype. J is TRBJ1-1 and V is TRBV4-1; weak D call: TRBD1 (5 bases). The V and J ends lost 0 bases and 2 bases respectively, with 10 bases between them. There are 15 residues in the CDR3. From germline, CDR1 is MGHRA and CDR2 YSYEKL. Here the CDR3 reads CASSQDRQTNTEAFF. Here the CDR3 DNA reads TGCGCCAGCAGCCAAGATCGACAGACAAACACTGAAGCTTTCTTT.

This clonotype was seen many times. The chain links TRBV6-6 to TRBJ1-5; D gene uncertain. The CDR3 totals 13 residues. CDR1 is MNHNY and CDR2 is SVGAGI in the germline V gene (reference sequence). The CDR3 nucleotides read TGTGTGTCCAAGGAGTATAGCAATCAGCCCCAGCATTTT. The encoded protein is CVSKEYSNQPQHF.

Details on this clonotype: Given a much more abundant clone one base away, this may be a read error. V is TRBV4-1 and J is TRBJ2-3; 11 nucleotides match TRBD2. Germline-derived CDR1 and CDR2 are MGHRA and YSYEKL. The CDR3 has 16 residues. The V segment lost 1 base and the J segment 4 bases; nucleotides outside the gene matches: 4. CDR3 loop: CASSQVTSGTPDTQYF. The CDR3 DNA is TGCGCCAGCAGCCAAGTGACTAGCGGGACCCCAGATACGCAGTATTTT.

This rearrangement joins TRBV4-1 to TRBJ2-7, with D possibly TRBD2 on 5 matching bases. CDR3 length equals 15 residues. The V gene lost 5 bases and the J gene lost 4 bases, with 18 bases spanning the gap. Germline V gene data show CDR1 as MGHRA and CDR2 as YSYEKL. The DNA for the CDR3 is TGCGCCAGCAGCTCCACCAGCGGAGTGGGGTACGAGCAGTACTTC. It translates to CASSSTSGVGYEQYF.

The chain carries TRBV28 and TRBJ1-4; weak D call: TRBD1 (6 bases). The V end was cut by 5 bases, the J end by 8 bases, with 21 bases between. The CDR3 sequence is 16 residues long. Germline lookup yields CDR1 MDHEN and CDR2 SYDVKM. CDR3 nucleotide sequence: TGTGCCAGCAGTCCCCCAGGGGCCATCCCCGGGGAAAAACTGTTTTTT. Protein: CASSPPGAIPGEKLFF.

This clonotype was seen repeatedly, ten times or more. J is TRBJ1-5 and V is TRBV5-6; D remains ambiguous. Germline CDR1 SGHDT, CDR2 YYEEEE. This CDR3 is 17 amino acids long. V lost 4 bases and J 4 bases, leaving 21 bases between the germline ends. The CDR3 reads CASSLLVGLENNQPQHF. In DNA, the CDR3 is TGTGCCAGCAGCCTCCTCGTGGGCCTCGAAAATAATCAGCCCCAGCATTTT.

This clonotype was detected a few times. V and J are TRBV27 and TRBJ2-1; the D gene could be TRBD1 or TRBD2 (5 bases each). V was shortened by 1 base and J by 8 bases, with 9 bases between the two germline ends. Germline V gives CDR1 MNHEY, CDR2 SMNVEV (reference sequence). The CDR3 is 13 residues long. The CDR3 sequence is CASSLWMGDEQFF. CDR3 sequence (DNA): TGTGCCAGCAGTTTATGGATGGGGGATGAGCAGTTCTTC.

The CDR3 sequence: CASSQATVGEQFF. As DNA, the CDR3 is TGTGCCAGCAGCCAAGCGACAGTTGGTGAGCAGTTCTTC. The gene calls are TRBV3-1 and TRBJ2-1; TRBD1 is a possible D gene (5 bases). Germline V gene sequence: CDR1 LGHDT, CDR2 YNNKEL (reference sequence). The V and J ends lost 1 base and 9 bases respectively, with 10 bases between them. This CDR3 comprises 13 residues.

A remark on this clonotype: This could be a read error, since a much larger clone is one nucleotide away. The V gene is TRBV9, the J gene TRBJ2-6; perhaps TRBD1 as D (6 bases). This CDR3 is 12 amino acids long. Germline V CDR1 and CDR2: SGDLS, YYNGEE. The CDR3 nucleotides read TGTGCCAGGTCTTTGGGGGCCGACGTCCTGACTTTC. Its protein product is CARSLGADVLTF.

This clonotype showed up many times. V usage is TRBV24-1 and J usage is TRBJ2-1, with D tentatively TRBD1 or TRBD2 (5 bases each). CDR3 length equals 12 residues. V lost 7 bases and J 6 bases, leaving 9 bases between the germline ends. Looked up from germline, CDR1 is KGHDR and CDR2 is SFDVKD. For the CDR3, the DNA is TGTGCCACCAGCTCAGGGACCAATGAGCAGTTCTTC. Protein: CATSSGTNEQFF.

This clonotype was found a few times. This chain links TRBV6-2 or TRBV6-3 with TRBJ2-5; the match to TRBD2 covers 8 bases. In germline, CDR1 is MNHEY, CDR2 SVGEGT. The CDR3 consists of 17 residues. Trimming at V came to 6 bases and at J to 5 bases, leaving 17 bases not matched to a gene. The CDR3 coding sequence is TGTGCCAGCAGCCCCTTCGGGTTAAGCGGGAGTAGCGAGACCCAGTACTTC. Amino acids: CASSPFGLSGSSETQYF.

There are many counts of this clonotype. V usage is TRBV7-9 and J usage is TRBJ2-3, with D unresolved. Germline V gene lookup returns CDR1 SEHNR and CDR2 FQNEAQ (reference sequence). Trimming cost V 1 base and J 12 bases, with 8 bases left between them. CDR3 length: 11 amino acids. CDR3: CASSLVTKQYF. As DNA, the CDR3 is TGTGCCAGCAGCTTAGTCACCAAACAGTATTTT.

The chain's CDR3 is CASSQLSGMNTEAFF. CDR3 in DNA: TGCGCCAGCAGCCAGCTCAGCGGGATGAACACTGAAGCTTTCTTT. This sequence joins TRBV4-1 and TRBJ1-1; D gene uncertain. The CDR3 spans 15 residues. The V gene's germline CDR1 is MGHRA and CDR2 YSYEKL. The V gene lost 3 bases and the J gene lost 0 bases, with 11 bases spanning the gap.

This clonotype was observed a few times. The rearrangement uses TRBV6-5 and TRBJ2-2; the match to TRBD1 covers 10 bases. CDR1 is MNHEY, CDR2 SVGAGI, per germline. The V segment lost 5 bases and the J segment 6 bases; nucleotides outside the gene matches: 6. The CDR3 is 15 amino acids. The CDR3 region has the DNA TGTGCCAGCAGTGTGGGACAGGGGTTCGCCGGGGAGCTGTTTTTT. Its translation: CASSVGQGFAGELFF.

This clonotype was picked up many times. The V and J genes are TRBV6-1 and TRBJ1-1; 7 positions match TRBD1. CDR3 length: 15 amino acids. V shed 4 bases, J shed 1 base, and the junction held 6 bases outside the gene matches. Germline V gene data show CDR1 as MNHNS and CDR2 as SASEGT. The CDR3 nucleotides are TGTGCCAGCAGTGGACCGTGGACAGGGAACACTGAAGCTTTCTTT. Its protein product is CASSGPWTGNTEAFF.

The chain recombines TRBV24-1 with TRBJ2-1, with 11 bases that match TRBD2. CDR3 length: 20 residues. Trimming took 9 bases from V and 7 from J; bases not matched to a gene: 25. Germline V gives CDR1 KGHDR, CDR2 SFDVKD. CDR3 residues: CATCYLLSGRAWVGRNEQFF. CDR3 bases: TGTGCCACCTGTTATTTGCTTAGCGGGAGGGCCTGGGTGGGGAGAAATGAGCAGTTCTTC.

This clonotype was seen repeatedly, ten times or more. The V call is TRBV29-1, the J call TRBJ2-5, with 11 positions matching TRBD2. Germline assignment: CDR1 SQVTM and CDR2 ANQGSEA. V was clipped by 4 bases and J by 2 bases; unmatched bases: 9. CDR3 size: 16 residues. The chain's CDR3 is CSVALLLAGEQETQYF. CDR3 in DNA: TGCAGCGTTGCACTGCTACTAGCGGGAGAACAAGAGACCCAGTACTTC.

A note on this clonotype: This clone may be a read error of a much larger clone one base away. This chain joins TRBV14 and TRBJ2-3, with unresolved D. The germline V gene has CDR1 SGHDN and CDR2 FVKESK. The CDR3 is made up of 15 amino acids. The CDR3 coding sequence is TGTGCCAGCAGCCAAGAGGCGTCACTCTCAGATACGCGGTATTTT. This translates into CASSQEASLSDTRYF.

This clonotype was seen at least ten times. The rearrangement links TRBV5-4 to TRBJ2-5; D is ambiguous. The V gene lost 4 bases and the J gene lost 2 bases, with 12 bases spanning the gap. The CDR3 has 14 residues. Germline CDR1 and CDR2: SGHNT and YYREEE (reference sequence). This CDR3 reads CASSPELNQETQYF. The CDR3 coding sequence is TGTGCCAGCAGCCCCGAGCTAAATCAAGAGACCCAGTACTTC.

This clonotype was seen a few times. The rearrangement links TRBV12-3 or TRBV12-4 to TRBJ2-2, with TRBD2 as a possible D gene (5 bases). The V gene lost 3 bases and the J gene lost 4 bases, with 9 bases spanning the gap. This CDR3 has 14 amino acids. CDR3 nucleotides: TGTGCCAGCAGTTTCTCAAGCGGCACCGGGGAGCTGTTTTTT. Protein sequence: CASSFSSGTGELFF.

Concerning this clonotype: One junction end does not reproduce the germline sequence, and a read error may be involved. The chain is built from TRBV29-1 and TRBJ2-2, with D tentatively TRBD2 (5 bases). There are 13 residues in the CDR3. Germline V CDR1 and CDR2: SQVTM, ANQGSEA. The CDR3 DNA follows: TGCAGCGTTGATGCAGGAAACACCGGGAAGCTGTTTTTT. It translates to CSVDAGNTGKLFF.

This clonotype came up many times. The V gene is TRBV10-3, the J gene TRBJ2-3; D is ambiguous. The germline V and J ends were trimmed by 7 bases and 6 bases, with 8 bases remaining between them. Germline-derived CDR1 and CDR2 are ENHRY and SYGVKD. The CDR3 covers 11 residues. This chain's CDR3 is CAIKLADTQYF. CDR3 bases: TGTGCCATCAAGTTGGCGGATACGCAGTATTTT.

V usage is TRBV21-1 and J usage is TRBJ1-1; no DNA check was done on the table's D call, TRBD1. TRBV21-1 is a documented pseudogene. The CDR3 is 15 residues long. CDR3 coding DNA: TGTGCCAGCAGCTATCGGGACACCGTGAACACTGAAGCTTTCTTT. It codes for CASSYRDTVNTEAFF.

Concerning this clonotype itself: A clone one base away is much larger, so this may be a read error. V usage is TRBV20-1 and J usage is TRBJ2-7; 13 bases fit TRBD2. CDR3 length: 15 amino acids. Per germline, CDR1 DFQATT and CDR2 SNEGSKA (reference sequence). The CDR3 spells CSATGLAGERYEQNF. Here the CDR3 DNA reads TGCAGTGCTACAGGACTAGCGGGGGAGAGATACGAGCAGAACTTC.